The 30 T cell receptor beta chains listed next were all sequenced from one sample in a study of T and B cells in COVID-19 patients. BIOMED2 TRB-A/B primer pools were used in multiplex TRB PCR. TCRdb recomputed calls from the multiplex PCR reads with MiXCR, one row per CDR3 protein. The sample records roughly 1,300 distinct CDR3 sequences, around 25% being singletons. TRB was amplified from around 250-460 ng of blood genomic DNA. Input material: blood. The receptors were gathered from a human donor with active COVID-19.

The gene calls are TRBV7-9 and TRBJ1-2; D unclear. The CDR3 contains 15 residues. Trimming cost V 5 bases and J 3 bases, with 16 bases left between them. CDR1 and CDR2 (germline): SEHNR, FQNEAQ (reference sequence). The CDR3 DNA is TGTGCCAGCAGCGCCAAGTCACCGGGCCACTATGGCTACACCTTC. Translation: CASSAKSPGHYGYTF. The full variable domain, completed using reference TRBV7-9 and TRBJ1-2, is DTGVSQNPRHKITKRGQNVTFRCDPISEHNRLYWYRQTLGQGPEFLTYFQNEAQLEKSRLLSDRFSAERPKGSFSTLEIQRTEQGDSAMYLCASSAKSPGHYGYTFGSGTRLTVV.

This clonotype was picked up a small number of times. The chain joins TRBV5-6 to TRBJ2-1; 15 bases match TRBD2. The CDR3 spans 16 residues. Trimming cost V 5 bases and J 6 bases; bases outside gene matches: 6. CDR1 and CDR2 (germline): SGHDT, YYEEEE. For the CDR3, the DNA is TGTGCCAGCAGGCTGGGACTAGCGGGGGGTAGCAATGAGCAGTTCTTC. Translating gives CASRLGLAGGSNEQFF.

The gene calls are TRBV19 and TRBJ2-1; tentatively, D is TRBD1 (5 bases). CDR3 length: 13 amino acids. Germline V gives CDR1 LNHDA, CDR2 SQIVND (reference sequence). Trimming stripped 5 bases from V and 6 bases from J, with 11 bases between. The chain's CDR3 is CASSADTGNEQFF. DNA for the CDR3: TGTGCCAGTAGTGCGGACACCGGCAATGAGCAGTTCTTC.

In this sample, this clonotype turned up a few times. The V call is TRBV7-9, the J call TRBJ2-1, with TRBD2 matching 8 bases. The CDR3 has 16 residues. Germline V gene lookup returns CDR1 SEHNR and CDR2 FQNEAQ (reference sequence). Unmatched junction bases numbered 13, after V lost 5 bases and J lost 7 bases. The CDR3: CASSQTGGLVPNEQFF. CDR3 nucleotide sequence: TGTGCCAGCAGCCAAACGGGGGGACTAGTTCCTAATGAGCAGTTCTTC.

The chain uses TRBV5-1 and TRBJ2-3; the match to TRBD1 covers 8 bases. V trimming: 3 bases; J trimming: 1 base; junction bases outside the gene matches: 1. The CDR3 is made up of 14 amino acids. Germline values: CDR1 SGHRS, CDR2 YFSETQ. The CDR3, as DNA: TGCGCCAGCAGCTCGGGACAGGGCACAGATACGCAGTATTTT. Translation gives CASSSGQGTDTQYF.

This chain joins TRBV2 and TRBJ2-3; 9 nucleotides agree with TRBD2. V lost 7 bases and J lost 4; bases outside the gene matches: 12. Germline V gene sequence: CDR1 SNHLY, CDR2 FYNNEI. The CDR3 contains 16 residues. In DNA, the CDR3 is TGTGCCAGCACCCCAGCGCGGGGGGGCCTCGCAGATACGCAGTATTTT. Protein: CASTPARGGLADTQYF.

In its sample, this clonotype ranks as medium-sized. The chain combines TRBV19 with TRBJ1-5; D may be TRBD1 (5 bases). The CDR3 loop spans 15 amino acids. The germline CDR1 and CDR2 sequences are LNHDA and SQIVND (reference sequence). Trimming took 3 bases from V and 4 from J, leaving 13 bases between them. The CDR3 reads CASSIFQGWNQPQHF. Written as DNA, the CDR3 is TGTGCCAGTAGTATTTTCCAGGGCTGGAATCAGCCCCAGCATTTT.

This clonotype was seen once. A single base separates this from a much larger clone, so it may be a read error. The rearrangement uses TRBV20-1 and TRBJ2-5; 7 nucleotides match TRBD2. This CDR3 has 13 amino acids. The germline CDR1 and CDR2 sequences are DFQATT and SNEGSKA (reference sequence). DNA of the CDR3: TGCAGTGCTAGAGATCTGGGGGGGGAGACCAAGTACTTC. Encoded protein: CSARDLGGETKYF.

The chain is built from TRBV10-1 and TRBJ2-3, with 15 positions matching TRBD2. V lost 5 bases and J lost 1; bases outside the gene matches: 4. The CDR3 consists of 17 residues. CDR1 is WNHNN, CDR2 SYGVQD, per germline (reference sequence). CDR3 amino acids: CASSQGLAGGRTDTQYF. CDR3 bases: TGCGCCAGCAGTCAGGGACTAGCGGGAGGCCGCACAGATACGCAGTATTTT.

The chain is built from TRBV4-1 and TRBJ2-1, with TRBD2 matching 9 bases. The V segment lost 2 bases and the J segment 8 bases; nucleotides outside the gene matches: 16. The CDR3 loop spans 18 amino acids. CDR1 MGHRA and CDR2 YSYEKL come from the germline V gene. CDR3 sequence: CASSQNLLAGVGVDEQFF. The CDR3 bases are TGCGCCAGCAGCCAAAACCTCTTAGCGGGAGTCGGTGTAGATGAGCAGTTCTTC.

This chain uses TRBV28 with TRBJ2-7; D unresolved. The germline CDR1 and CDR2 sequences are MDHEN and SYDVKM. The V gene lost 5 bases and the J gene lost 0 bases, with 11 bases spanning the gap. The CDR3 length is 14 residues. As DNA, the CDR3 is TGTGCCAGCAGTGGGTCAAATCCCTCCTACGAGCAGTACTTC. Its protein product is CASSGSNPSYEQYF. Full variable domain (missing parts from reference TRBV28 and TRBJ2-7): DVKVTQSSRYLVKRTGEKVFLECVQDMDHENMFWYRQDPGLGLRLIYFSYDVKMKEKGDIPEGYSVSREKKERFSLILESASTNQTSMYLCASSGSNPSYEQYFGPGTRLTVT.

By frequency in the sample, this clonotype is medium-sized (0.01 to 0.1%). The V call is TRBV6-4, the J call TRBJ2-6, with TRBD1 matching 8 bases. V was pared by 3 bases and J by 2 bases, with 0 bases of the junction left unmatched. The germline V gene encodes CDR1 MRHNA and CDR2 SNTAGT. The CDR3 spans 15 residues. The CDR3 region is CASSEGQAGANVLTF. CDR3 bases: TGTGCCAGCAGTGAGGGACAGGCTGGGGCCAACGTCCTGACTTTC.

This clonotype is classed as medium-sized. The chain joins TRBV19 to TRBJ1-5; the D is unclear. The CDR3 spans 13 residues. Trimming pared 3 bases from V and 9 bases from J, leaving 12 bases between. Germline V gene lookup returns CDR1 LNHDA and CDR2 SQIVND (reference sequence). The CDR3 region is CASSIRRVTPQHF. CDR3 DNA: TGTGCCAGTAGTATCAGGCGGGTAACGCCCCAGCATTTT.

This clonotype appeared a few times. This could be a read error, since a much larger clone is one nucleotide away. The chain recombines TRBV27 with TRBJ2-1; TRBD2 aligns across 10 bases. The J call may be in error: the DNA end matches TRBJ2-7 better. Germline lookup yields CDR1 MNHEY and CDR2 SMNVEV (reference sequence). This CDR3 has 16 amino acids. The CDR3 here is CASSLSPAGGMNEQYF. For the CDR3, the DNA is TGTGCCAGCAGTTTATCTCCAGCGGGAGGGATGAATGAGCAGTACTTC.

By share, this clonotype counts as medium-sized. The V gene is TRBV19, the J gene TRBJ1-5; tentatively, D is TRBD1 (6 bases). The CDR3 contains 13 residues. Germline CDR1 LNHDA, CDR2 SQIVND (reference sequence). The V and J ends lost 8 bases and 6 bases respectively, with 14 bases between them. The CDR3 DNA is TGTGCCAGTGACGCAGGGGTATTTCAGCCCCAGCATTTT. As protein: CASDAGVFQPQHF.

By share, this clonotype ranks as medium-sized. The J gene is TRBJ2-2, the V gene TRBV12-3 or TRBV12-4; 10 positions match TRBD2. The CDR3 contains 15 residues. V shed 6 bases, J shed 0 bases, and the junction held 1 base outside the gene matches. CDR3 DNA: TGTGCCAGCAGGCTAGCGGGAGCGAACACCGGGGAGCTGTTTTTT. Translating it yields CASRLAGANTGELFF.

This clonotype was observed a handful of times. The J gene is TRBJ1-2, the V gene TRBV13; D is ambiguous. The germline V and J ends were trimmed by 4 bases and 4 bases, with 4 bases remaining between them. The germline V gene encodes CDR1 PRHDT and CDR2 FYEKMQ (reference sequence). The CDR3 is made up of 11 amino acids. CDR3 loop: CASSSPYGYTF. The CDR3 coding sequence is TGTGCCAGCAGCTCCCCCTATGGCTACACCTTC.

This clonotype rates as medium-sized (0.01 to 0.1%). The CDR3 loop reads CASSGTRSEAFF. DNA for the CDR3: TGTGCCAGTAGTGGGACTCGGTCTGAAGCTTTCTTT. The chain joins TRBV19 to TRBJ1-1, with D tentatively TRBD1 (5 bases). Germline V gene data show CDR1 as LNHDA and CDR2 as SQIVND (reference sequence). The CDR3 is 12 amino acids. V was pared by 5 bases and J by 6 bases, with 10 bases between. Full variable domain (remainder filled in from reference TRBV19 and TRBJ1-1): DGGITQSPKYLFRKEGQNVTLSCEQNLNHDAMYWYRQDPGQGLRLIYYSQIVNDFQKGDIAEGYSVSREKKESFPLTVTSAQKNPTAFYLCASSGTRSEAFFGQGTRLTVV.

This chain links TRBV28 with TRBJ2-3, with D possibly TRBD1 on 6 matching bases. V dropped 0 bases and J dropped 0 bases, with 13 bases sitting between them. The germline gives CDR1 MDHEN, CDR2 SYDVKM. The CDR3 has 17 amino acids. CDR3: CASSLWGADRSTDTQYF. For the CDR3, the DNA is TGTGCCAGCAGTTTATGGGGGGCGGACAGAAGCACAGATACGCAGTATTTT.

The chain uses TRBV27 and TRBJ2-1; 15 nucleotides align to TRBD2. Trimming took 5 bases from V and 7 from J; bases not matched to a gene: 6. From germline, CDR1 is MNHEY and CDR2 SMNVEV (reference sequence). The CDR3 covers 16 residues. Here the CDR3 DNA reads TGTGCCAGCAGTACCAGGACTAGCGGGGGGGCAAATGAGCAGTTCTTC. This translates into CASSTRTSGGANEQFF.

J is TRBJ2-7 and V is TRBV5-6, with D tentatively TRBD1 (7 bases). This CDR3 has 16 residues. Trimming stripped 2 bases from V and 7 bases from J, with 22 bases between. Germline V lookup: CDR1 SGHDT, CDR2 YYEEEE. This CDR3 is CASSFGVAGGRDEQYF. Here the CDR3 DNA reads TGTGCCAGCAGCTTCGGGGTGGCAGGGGGGCGGGATGAGCAGTACTTC.

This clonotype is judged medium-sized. Written as DNA, the CDR3 is TGTGCCAGCAGTCTACAGGGGCAGCCCCAGCATTTT. The encoded protein is CASSLQGQPQHF. The rearrangement links TRBV6-6 to TRBJ1-5; TRBD1 agrees at 7 bases. The germline V gene encodes CDR1 MNHNY and CDR2 SVGAGI (reference sequence). The V gene end was trimmed by 5 bases and the J gene end by 7 bases; junction bases not matched to a gene: 2. This CDR3 is 12 amino acids long.

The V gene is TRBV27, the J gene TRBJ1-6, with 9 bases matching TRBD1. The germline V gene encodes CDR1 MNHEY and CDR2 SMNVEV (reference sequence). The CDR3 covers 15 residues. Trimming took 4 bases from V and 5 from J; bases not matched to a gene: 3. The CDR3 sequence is CASSSRDRDNSPLHF. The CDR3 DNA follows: TGTGCCAGCAGTTCCAGGGACAGGGATAATTCACCCCTCCACTTT.

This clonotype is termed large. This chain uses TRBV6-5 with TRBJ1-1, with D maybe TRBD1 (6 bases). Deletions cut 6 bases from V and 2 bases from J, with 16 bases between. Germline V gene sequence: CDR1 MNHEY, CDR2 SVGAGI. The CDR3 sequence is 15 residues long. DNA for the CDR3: TGTGCCAGCAGCTTTACCGGGACAACCAACACTGAAGCTTTCTTT. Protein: CASSFTGTTNTEAFF.

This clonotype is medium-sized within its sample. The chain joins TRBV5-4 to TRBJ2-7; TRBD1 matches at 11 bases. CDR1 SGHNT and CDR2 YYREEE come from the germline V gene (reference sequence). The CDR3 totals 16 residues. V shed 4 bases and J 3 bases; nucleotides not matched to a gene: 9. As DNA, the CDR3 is TGTGCCAGCAGCGGGGGGTCCGGGACAGGGGGCTACGAGCAGTACTTC. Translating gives CASSGGSGTGGYEQYF. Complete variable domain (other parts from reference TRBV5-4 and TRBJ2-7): ETGVTQSPTHLIKTRGQQVTLRCSSQSGHNTVSWYQQALGQGPQFIFQYYREEENGRGNFPPRFSGLQFPNYSSELNVNALELDDSALYLCASSGGSGTGGYEQYFGPGTRLTVT.

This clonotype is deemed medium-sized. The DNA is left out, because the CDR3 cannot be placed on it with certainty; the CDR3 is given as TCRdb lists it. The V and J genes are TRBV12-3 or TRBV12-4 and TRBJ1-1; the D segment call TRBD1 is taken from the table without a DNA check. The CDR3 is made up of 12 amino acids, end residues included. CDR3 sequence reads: CASSLVGPGTFF.

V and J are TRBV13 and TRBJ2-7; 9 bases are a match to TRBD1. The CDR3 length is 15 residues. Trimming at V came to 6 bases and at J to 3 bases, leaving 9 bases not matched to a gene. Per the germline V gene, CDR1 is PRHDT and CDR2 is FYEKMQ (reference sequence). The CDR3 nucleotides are TGTGCCAGCAGACTAGAGGGACAGGGAAACTACGAGCAGTACTTC. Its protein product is CASRLEGQGNYEQYF.

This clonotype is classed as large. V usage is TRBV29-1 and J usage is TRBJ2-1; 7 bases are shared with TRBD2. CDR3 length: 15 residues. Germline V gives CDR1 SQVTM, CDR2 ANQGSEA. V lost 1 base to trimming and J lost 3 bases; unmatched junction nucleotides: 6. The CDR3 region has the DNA TGCAGCGTTGAAGGTCCTAGCGGAGACTACAATGAGCAGTTCTTC. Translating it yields CSVEGPSGDYNEQFF.

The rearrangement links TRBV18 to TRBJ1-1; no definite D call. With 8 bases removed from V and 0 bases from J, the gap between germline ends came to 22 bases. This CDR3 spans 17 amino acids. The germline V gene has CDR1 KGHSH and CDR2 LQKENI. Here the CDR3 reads CASPRNRSRLMNTEAFF. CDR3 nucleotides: TGTGCCAGCCCCCGAAACCGTTCGCGCCTAATGAACACTGAAGCTTTCTTT.

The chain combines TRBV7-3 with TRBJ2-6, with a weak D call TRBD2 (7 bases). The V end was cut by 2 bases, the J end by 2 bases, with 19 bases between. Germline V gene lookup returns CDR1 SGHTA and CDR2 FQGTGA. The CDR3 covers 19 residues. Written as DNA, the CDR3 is TGTGCCAGCAGCTTAGGGGGGGCACCAGGAACTACTGGGGCCAACGTCCTGACTTTC. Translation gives CASSLGGAPGTTGANVLTF.